Described below is a single T cell receptor beta chain sequence and its context. The target antigen is unknown. Sequencing was performed with immunoSEQ multiplex PCR; in TCRdb, only in-frame clones are kept and a portion is missing. This sample carries more than 45,000 clones, more than 75% of them seen once, and the ten largest clones take roughly 1.2%. This specimen belongs to a study of OX40 agonist ivuxolimab in advanced cancers. As for the study in general: Patients were dosed with the agonistic anti-OX40 (CD134) antibody ivuxolimab. Subjects had a mean age of around 60 years, with a range of 23 to 79; around 84% were male. A partial response was reached by three patients: one with hepatocellular carcinoma and two with cutaneous melanoma.

Points from the study as a whole: CD8+ T cells (on average) carried more expanded clones than CD4+ T cells.

CDR3 length equals 14 residues. The V gene lost 1 base and the J gene lost 1 base, with 7 bases spanning the gap. Germline-derived CDR1 and CDR2 are SGHDN and FVKESK. Sequencing was performed on CD4+ or CD8+ T cells sorted from blood, taken in a trial of the OX40 agonist ivuxolimab. The rearrangement joins TRBV14 to TRBJ1-1; a possible D gene is TRBD1 (5 bases). The TCR originated in an adult with an advanced solid tumor such as melanoma, head and neck, liver or kidney cancer. CDR3 coding DNA: TGTGCCAGCAGCCAAGCCGGGACGAACACTGAAGCTTTCTTT. It is translated as CASSQAGTNTEAFF.